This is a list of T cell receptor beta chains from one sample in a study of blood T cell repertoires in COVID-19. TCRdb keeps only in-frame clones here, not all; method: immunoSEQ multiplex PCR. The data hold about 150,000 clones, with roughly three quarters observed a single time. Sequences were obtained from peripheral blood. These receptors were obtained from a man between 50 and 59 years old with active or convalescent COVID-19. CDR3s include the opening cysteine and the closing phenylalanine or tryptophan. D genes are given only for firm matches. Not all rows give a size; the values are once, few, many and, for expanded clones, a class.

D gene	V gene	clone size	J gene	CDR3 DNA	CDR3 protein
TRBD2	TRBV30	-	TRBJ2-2	TGTGCCTGGAGAGGATTAGCGGGAGCGAGCACCGGGGAGCTGTTTTTT	CAWRGLAGASTGELFF
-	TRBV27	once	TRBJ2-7	TGTGCCAGCAGTCCATATCGACGGGACTACGAGCAGTACTTC	CASSPYRRDYEQYF
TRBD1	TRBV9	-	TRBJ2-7	TGTGCCAGCTCCCCGACAGGGGTAGGCGAGCAGTACTTC	CASSPTGVGEQYF
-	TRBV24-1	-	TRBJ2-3	TGTGCCACCAGTATCCAGGGCACAGATACGCAGTATTTT	CATSIQGTDTQYF
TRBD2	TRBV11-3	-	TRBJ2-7	TGTGCCAGCAGCCCGGGGGGACTAGCGGGAAAAATCACCTACGAGCAGTACTTC	CASSPGGLAGKITYEQYF
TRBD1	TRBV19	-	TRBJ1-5	TGTGCCAGTAGTACGCTATTCGGGGACAGGGGGCTTCAGCCCCAGCATTTT	CASSTLFGDRGLQPQHF
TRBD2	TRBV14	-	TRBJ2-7	TGTGCCAGCAGCCAAGTGCCTAGCGGGAGGAGCTCCTACGAGCAGTACTTC	CASSQVPSGRSSYEQYF
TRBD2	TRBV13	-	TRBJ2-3	TGTGCCAGCACCTGGACTAGCGGAGATAGCACAGATACGCAGTATTTT	CASTWTSGDSTDTQYF
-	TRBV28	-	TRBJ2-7	TGTGCCAGCAGTTCTGCCCTCCAGACCTACGAGCAGTACTTC	CASSSALQTYEQYF
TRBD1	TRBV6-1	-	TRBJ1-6	TGTGCCAGCAGTGTTACAGGGGGGCTGAGCTCCTATAATTCACCCCTCCACTTT	CASSVTGGLSSYNSPLHF
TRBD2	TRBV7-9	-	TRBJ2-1	TGTGCCAGCAGCACGGGACTAGCGGGAGGCCTAAGCTCCTACAATGAGCAGTTCTTC	CASSTGLAGGLSSYNEQFF
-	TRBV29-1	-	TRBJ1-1	TGCAGCGTTGATTCTTCCATCGGGATCACTGAAGCTTTCTTT	CSVDSSIGITEAFF
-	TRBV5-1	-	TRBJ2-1	TGCGCCAGCAGCTTGGTACTAAATCGCAATGAGCAGTTCTTC	CASSLVLNRNEQFF
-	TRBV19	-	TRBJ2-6	TGTGCCAGTAGTATGGGGACTTCCTCTGGGGCCAACGTCCTGACTTTC	CASSMGTSSGANVLTF
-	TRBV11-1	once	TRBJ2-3	TGTGCCAGCAGCCGGGGGACCTCTAGCACAGATACGCAGTATTTT	CASSRGTSSTDTQYF
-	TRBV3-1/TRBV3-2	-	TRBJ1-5	TGTGCCAGCAGCCAAGACAGTATCCAGCCCCAGCATTTT	CASSQDSIQPQHF
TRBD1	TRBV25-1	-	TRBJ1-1	TGTGCCAGCAGAGGGACAGGAGGGAACACTGAAGCTTTCTTT	CASRGTGGNTEAFF
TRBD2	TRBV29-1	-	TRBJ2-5	TGCAGCGTTGCGGGACCGCTCGGCCCAACCAGGACTAGCGGTAAAGAGACCCAGTACTTC	CSVAGPLGPTRTSGKETQYF
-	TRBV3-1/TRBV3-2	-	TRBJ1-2	TGTGCCAGCAGCCGCTCCGAGGGGGACGGCTACACCTTC	CASSRSEGDGYTF
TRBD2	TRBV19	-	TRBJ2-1	TGTGCCACCAAGGGACTAAGCTCCTACAATGAGCAGTTCTTC	CATKGLSSYNEQFF
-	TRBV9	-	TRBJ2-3	TGTGCCAGCAGCCTGAGCGGTTCTAGCACAGATACGCAGTATTTT	CASSLSGSSTDTQYF
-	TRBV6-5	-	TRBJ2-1	TGTGCCAGCAGTCCCTCTAGAGAAGAGCAGTTCTTC	CASSPSREEQFF
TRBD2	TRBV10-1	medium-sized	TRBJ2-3	TGCGCCAGCAGTGAGATAGCTAGCGGGAGGAGCACAGATACGCAGTATTTT	CASSEIASGRSTDTQYF
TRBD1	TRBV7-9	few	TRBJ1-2	TGTGCCAGCAGCTTGTCGGGACAGGGGGTTGGCTACACCTTC	CASSLSGQGVGYTF
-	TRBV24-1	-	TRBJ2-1	TGTGCCACCAGTGATTTGCATAGTGGGGAGAGTTCCTCCAATGAGCAGTTCTTC	CATSDLHSGESSSNEQFF
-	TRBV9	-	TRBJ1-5	TGTGCCAGCAGCTTACAGGACAATCAGCCCCAGCATTTT	CASSLQDNQPQHF
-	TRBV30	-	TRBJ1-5	TGTGCCCTATCCGCGTCATCGGATCAGCCCCAGCATTTT	CALSASSDQPQHF
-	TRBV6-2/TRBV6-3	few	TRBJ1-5	TGTGCCAGCAGCCTCTCAGGTGGTATTAATCAGCCCCAGCATTTT	CASSLSGGINQPQHF